The 10 T cell receptor beta chains given below trace back to one sample, sequenced in a study of CD8 T cells in Susac syndrome. RNA was extracted with the RNeasy kit, and a quantity of 0.5 to 1 ug was reverse transcribed using random hexamers. TCRdb called the immunoSEQ multiplex PCR reads again in MiXCR, with one record for every CDR3 protein. Here the sample spans about 130,000 distinct CDR3 sequences, more than 90% being singletons. What was sequenced was CD8+ T cells from PBMCs. Receptor source: a human donor with Susac syndrome.

Only a few counts were recorded for this clonotype. CDR3 in amino acids: CAWYRTAGGEQFF. CDR3 DNA sequence: TGTGCCTGGTACAGGACTGCGGGCGGTGAGCAGTTCTTC. The chain couples TRBV30 to TRBJ2-1; the D gene could be TRBD1 or TRBD2 (5 bases each). The CDR3 has 13 amino acids. Looked up from germline, CDR1 is GTSNPN and CDR2 is SVGIG (reference sequence). V was clipped by 5 bases and J by 9 bases, with 17 bases between them.

The chain combines TRBV15 with TRBJ2-6; no firm D call. In germline, CDR1 is LNHNV, CDR2 YYDKDF (reference sequence). This CDR3 region has 17 residues. V was clipped by 2 bases and J by 0 bases, with 11 bases between them. Written as DNA, the CDR3 is TGTGCCACCAGCAGACCCCCAGGTAGCTCTGGGGCCAACGTCCTGACTTTC. Translating it yields CATSRPPGSSGANVLTF.

This rearrangement joins TRBV12-3 or TRBV12-4 to TRBJ2-7; tentatively, D is TRBD2 (6 bases). This CDR3 has 13 residues. V shed 3 bases and J shed 7 bases, with 13 bases lying between them. CDR3 protein: CASSFGGSGEQYF. CDR3 DNA sequence: TGTGCCAGCAGTTTCGGGGGTTCTGGGGAGCAGTACTTC.

This rearrangement joins TRBV20-1 to TRBJ2-5; D possibly corresponds to TRBD2 (6 bases). CDR1 and CDR2 from the germline V gene are DFQATT and SNEGSKA (reference sequence). The length of the CDR3 is 13 residues. The ends were cut back, 6 bases at V and 3 bases at J, with 14 bases in the middle. The DNA of the CDR3 is TGCAGTGCCGACACCGGGAGCAAAGAGACCCAGTACTTC. It translates to CSADTGSKETQYF.

This chain joins TRBV7-9 and TRBJ1-2, with 10 bases that match TRBD1. The CDR3 totals 16 residues. Germline V gene lookup returns CDR1 SEHNR and CDR2 FQNEAQ (reference sequence). Germline trimming cut 5 bases from V and 3 bases from J; bases unmatched to any gene: 9. This CDR3 reads CASSATTGGRYYGYTF. In nucleotides, the CDR3 is TGTGCCAGCAGCGCAACGACAGGGGGCCGTTACTATGGCTACACCTTC.

This rearrangement joins TRBV10-1 to TRBJ1-1, with a possible D match to TRBD1 (5 bases). CDR3 length: 15 amino acids. Germline V lookup: CDR1 WNHNN, CDR2 SYGVQD (reference sequence). Deletions cut 1 base from V and 8 bases from J, with 17 bases between. Written as DNA, the CDR3 is TGCGCCAGCAGTGAGTTGGGACCGCCGATCCCAGAAGCTTTCTTT. As protein: CASSELGPPIPEAFF.

The table lists this clonotype with a few counts. The chain has TRBV3-1 and TRBJ1-1, with a possible D match to TRBD1 (5 bases). CDR3 size: 14 residues. Germline V gene sequence: CDR1 LGHDT, CDR2 YNNKEL (reference sequence). Deletions cut 2 bases from V and 2 bases from J, with 9 bases between. The CDR3 nucleotides read TGTGCCAGCAGCCAACCGACAGAAAACACTGAAGCTTTCTTT. Its translation is CASSQPTENTEAFF.

The rearrangement joins TRBV29-1 to TRBJ1-4, with no clear D. The CDR3 is 13 amino acids. Germline CDR1 and CDR2: SQVTM and ANQGSEA. Trimming took off 7 bases at V and 3 bases at J, with 12 bases between the two ends. For the CDR3, the DNA is TGCAGCGCTCTCAGCCTCCCTAATGAAAAACTGTTTTTT. Protein: CSALSLPNEKLFF.

This chain joins TRBV4-3 and TRBJ2-1; 10 nucleotides align to TRBD2. V shed 3 bases and J 1 base; nucleotides not matched to a gene: 6. This CDR3 region has 17 residues. Germline V gene data show CDR1 as LGHNA and CDR2 as YSLEER. The DNA of the CDR3 is TGCGCCAGCAGCCAGGGACTAGCGCGCCATTCCTACAATGAGCAGTTCTTC. Translation: CASSQGLARHSYNEQFF.

The chain uses TRBV9 and TRBJ1-2, with D perhaps matching TRBD1 (6 bases). Germline lookup yields CDR1 SGDLS and CDR2 YYNGEE. Trimming removed 0 bases at V and 4 bases at J, with 16 bases between. CDR3 length: 16 amino acids. CDR3 in DNA: TGTGCCAGCAGCGTAGGAGGGGGACAAGGGACCTATGGCTACACCTTC. Its translation: CASSVGGGQGTYGYTF.